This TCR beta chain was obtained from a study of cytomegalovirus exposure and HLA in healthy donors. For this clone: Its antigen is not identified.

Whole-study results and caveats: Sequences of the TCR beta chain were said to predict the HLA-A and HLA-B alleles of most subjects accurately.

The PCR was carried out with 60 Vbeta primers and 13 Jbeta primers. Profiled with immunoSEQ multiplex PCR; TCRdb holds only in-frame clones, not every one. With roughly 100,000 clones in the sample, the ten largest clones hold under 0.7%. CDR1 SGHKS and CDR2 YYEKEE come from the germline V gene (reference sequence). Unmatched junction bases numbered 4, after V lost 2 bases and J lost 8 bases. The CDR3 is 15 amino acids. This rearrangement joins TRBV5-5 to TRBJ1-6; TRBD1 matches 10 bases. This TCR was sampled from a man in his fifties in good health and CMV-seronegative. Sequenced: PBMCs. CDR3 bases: TGTGCCAGCAGCTTACGACAGGGGGCATATTCACCCCTCCACTTT. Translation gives CASSLRQGAYSPLHF.